The rows below give T cell receptor beta chains drawn from one sample of a study of blood T cell repertoires in COVID-19. Here immunoSEQ multiplex PCR was the method, and the copy in TCRdb shows in-frame clones only, minus some. Of about 300,000 clones listed, 65% to 90% are singletons. Sequencing input: PBMCs or T cells enriched from blood (not recorded which). These receptors were collected from a man aged 25 to 40 who had recovered from COVID-19. The CDR3 runs from the conserved cysteine through the conserved F or W. Fields, in order: V gene, clone size, D gene, J gene, CDR3 protein, CDR3 DNA. D genes are given only for firm matches. Not every row has a clone size; where given, it reads once, few, many or a size class.

TRBV3-1/TRBV3-2	NA	TRBD1	TRBJ1-2	CASSLQTGGVYGYTF	TGTGCCAGCAGCCTCCAGACAGGGGGTGTGTATGGCTACACCTTC
TRBV27	NA	NA	TRBJ1-5	CASSRDRTNQPQHF	TGTGCCAGCAGTCGCGACAGGACCAATCAGCCCCAGCATTTT
TRBV29-1	NA	NA	TRBJ2-2	CSVVRTGELFF	TGCAGCGTTGTTAGAACCGGGGAGCTGTTTTTT
TRBV7-9	NA	TRBD1	TRBJ1-4	CASSLTGAGEKLFF	TGTGCCAGCAGCTTGACAGGGGCGGGCGAAAAACTGTTTTTT
TRBV6-4	few	NA	TRBJ1-2	CASSDRVDGYTF	TGTGCCAGCAGTGACCGTGTAGATGGCTACACCTTC
TRBV9	NA	NA	TRBJ2-1	CASSAGSRAYNEQFF	TGTGCCAGCAGTGCCGGGAGTCGGGCCTACAATGAGCAGTTCTTC
TRBV7-9	NA	TRBD2	TRBJ2-1	CASKRRGGSSYNEQFF	TGTGCCAGCAAACGGCGGGGGGGAAGCTCCTACAATGAGCAGTTCTTC
TRBV6-6	once	TRBD1	TRBJ2-7	CAISGTGAYEQYF	TGTGCCATCAGCGGGACAGGGGCCTACGAGCAGTACTTC
TRBV19	few	TRBD1	TRBJ1-1	CASRRQGPMNTEAFF	TGTGCCAGTAGGAGACAGGGGCCCATGAACACTGAAGCTTTCTTT
TRBV19	NA	TRBD2	TRBJ2-7	CASGLAGSTSYEQYF	TGTGCCAGCGGACTAGCGGGGTCTACCTCCTACGAGCAGTACTTC
TRBV19	NA	NA	TRBJ1-5	CAISTGPQPQHF	TGTGCCATAAGTACCGGTCCCCAGCCCCAGCATTTT
TRBV6-2/TRBV6-3	NA	NA	TRBJ1-4	CASSYTPAEEEKLFF	TGTGCCAGCAGTTACACCCCAGCCGAGGAGGAAAAACTGTTTTTT
TRBV4-1	NA	NA	TRBJ2-5	CASSQVPGQETQYF	TGCGCCAGCAGCCAAGTACCAGGGCAAGAGACCCAGTACTTC
TRBV3-1/TRBV3-2	NA	TRBD1	TRBJ1-5	CASSPRDRVNQPQHF	TGTGCCAGCAGCCCACGGGACAGGGTCAATCAGCCCCAGCATTTT
TRBV18	NA	TRBD2	TRBJ2-7	CASSPAGLAGGGLFGEQYF	TGTGCCAGCTCACCAGCCGGACTAGCGGGAGGCGGTCTCTTTGGCGAGCAGTACTTC
TRBV13	NA	NA	TRBJ1-1	CASSSQGRGTEAFF	TGTGCCAGCAGCTCGCAGGGAAGGGGCACTGAAGCTTTCTTT
TRBV9	NA	TRBD2	TRBJ2-3	CASSALGGLGGDTQYF	TGTGCCAGCAGCGCCCTCGGGGGTCTGGGAGGGGATACGCAGTATTTT
TRBV2	NA	NA	TRBJ2-7	CASSEMREKGEQYF	TGTGCCAGCAGTGAAATGAGGGAGAAAGGCGAGCAGTACTTC
TRBV4-1	NA	TRBD2	TRBJ2-2	CASSLRTSGGANTGELFF	TGCGCCAGCAGCCTGAGGACTAGCGGGGGCGCGAACACCGGGGAGCTGTTTTTT
TRBV25-1	NA	NA	TRBJ1-4	CASKGHFNEKLFF	TGTGCCAGCAAGGGACACTTTAATGAAAAACTGTTTTTT
TRBV5-6	NA	TRBD2	TRBJ2-1	CASSTGLAESYNEQFF	TGTGCCAGCAGCACCGGACTAGCGGAGAGTTACAATGAGCAGTTCTTC
TRBV5-1	NA	NA	TRBJ1-6	CASSRAPSGNSPLHF	TGCGCCAGCAGCCGTGCCCCCTCGGGGAATTCACCCCTCCACTTT
TRBV7-2	NA	NA	TRBJ1-1	CASSLGGADTEAFF	TGTGCCAGCAGCTTAGGTGGGGCCGACACTGAAGCTTTCTTT
TRBV6-1	NA	TRBD2	TRBJ2-5	CASSDPFRLAGEETQYF	TGTGCCAGCAGTGACCCCTTCAGATTAGCGGGGGAAGAGACCCAGTACTTC
TRBV3-1/TRBV3-2	once	TRBD1	TRBJ2-2	CASSHRQGSNTGELFF	TGTGCCAGCAGCCATCGACAGGGGTCGAACACCGGGGAGCTGTTTTTT
TRBV19	NA	NA	TRBJ1-5	CASRNRRQPDNQPQHF	TGTGCCAGTAGGAATCGTCGACAGCCCGATAATCAGCCCCAGCATTTT
TRBV24-1	NA	TRBD1	TRBJ1-2	CATSEASTGNYGYTF	TGTGCCACCAGTGAGGCCTCGACAGGGAACTATGGCTACACCTTC
TRBV5-4	NA	TRBD1	TRBJ1-2	CASSFAGGVDYGYTF	TGTGCCAGCAGCTTCGCAGGGGGAGTCGACTATGGCTACACCTTC
TRBV7-2	NA	TRBD1	TRBJ2-4	CASSLHNRGLTKNIQYF	TGTGCCAGCAGCTTACATAACAGGGGGTTAACCAAAAACATTCAGTACTTC
TRBV3-1/TRBV3-2	NA	TRBD1	TRBJ1-1	CASSSRGAGGTEAFF	TGTGCCAGCAGCTCAAGGGGAGCAGGGGGCACTGAAGCTTTCTTT
TRBV21-1	NA	NA	TRBJ2-3	CASSKCDRGLDTQYF	TGTGCCAGCAGCAAGTGTGACAGGGGGCTTGATACGCAGTATTTT
TRBV6-4	NA	NA	TRBJ1-6	CASSDLGQLYNSPLHF	TGTGCCAGCAGTGACTTAGGACAGCTCTATAATTCACCCCTCCACTTT
TRBV14	NA	TRBD1	TRBJ2-4	CASSQTGTIAKNIQYF	TGTGCCAGCAGCCAGACAGGGACCATTGCCAAAAACATTCAGTACTTC
TRBV5-1	once	TRBD1	TRBJ1-1	CASSQGQRMNTEAFF	TGCGCCAGCAGCCAGGGACAGCGCATGAACACTGAAGCTTTCTTT
TRBV29-1	NA	TRBD1	TRBJ2-2	CSVIDRVDTGELFF	TGCAGCGTTATTGACAGGGTGGACACCGGGGAGCTGTTTTTT
TRBV12-3/TRBV12-4	NA	NA	TRBJ2-1	CASSLAGLGEQFF	TGTGCCAGCAGTTTAGCAGGACTCGGTGAGCAGTTCTTC
TRBV19	NA	TRBD1	TRBJ1-5	CASRGQRGGTSNQPQHF	TGTGCCAGCAGGGGACAGAGAGGAGGCACTAGCAATCAGCCCCAGCATTTT
TRBV5-6	NA	NA	TRBJ2-5	CASSVTQRWETQYF	TGTGCCAGCAGCGTGACCCAGCGCTGGGAGACCCAGTACTTC
TRBV10-3	once	NA	TRBJ2-1	CAISEGGSYNEQFF	TGTGCCATCAGTGAGGGGGGGTCCTACAATGAGCAGTTCTTC
TRBV19	NA	NA	TRBJ1-5	CASSIGSGEQPQHF	TGTGCCAGTAGTATAGGGTCAGGGGAACAGCCCCAGCATTTT
TRBV2	NA	NA	TRBJ1-5	CASRGGSNSNQPQHF	TGTGCCAGCAGAGGAGGCAGTAATAGCAATCAGCCCCAGCATTTT
TRBV7-9	NA	TRBD2	TRBJ2-4	CASSLEGLRKNIQYF	TGTGCCAGCAGCTTAGAGGGACTACGAAAAAACATTCAGTACTTC
TRBV6-5	NA	TRBD1	TRBJ1-1	CASSYFHRGGTEAFF	TGTGCCAGCAGTTATTTCCACAGGGGCGGCACTGAAGCTTTCTTT
TRBV27	NA	NA	TRBJ2-7	CASSRRGYEQYF	TGTGCCAGCAGCCGACGCGGTTACGAGCAGTACTTC
TRBV12-3/TRBV12-4	few	NA	TRBJ2-5	CASSLAGGETQYF	TGTGCCAGCAGTTTAGCGGGAGGAGAGACCCAGTACTTC
TRBV5-4	NA	NA	TRBJ2-2	CASSSGAGVTGELFF	TGTGCCAGCAGCTCCGGGGCAGGGGTCACCGGGGAGCTGTTTTTT
TRBV7-8	NA	TRBD1	TRBJ1-2	CASSLDSGQLTYGYTF	TGTGCCAGCAGCTTAGACTCGGGACAGTTAACCTATGGCTACACCTTC
TRBV2	NA	TRBD1	TRBJ1-1	CASSAGQGHTEAFF	TGTGCCAGCAGTGCGGGACAGGGGCACACTGAAGCTTTCTTT
TRBV27	NA	NA	TRBJ2-7	CASSKLDSYEQYF	TGTGCCAGCAGTAAACTGGACAGCTACGAGCAGTACTTC